The T cell receptor beta chain described here comes from a study of identical twins. Regarding the study as a whole: Beta out-of-frame twin sharing showed a weaker excess.

The CDR3 length is 15 residues. With 5 bases clipped from V and 5 bases from J, the junction kept 7 bases outside the gene matches. Germline-derived CDR1 and CDR2 are SEHNR and FQNEAQ (reference sequence). This clonotype showed up many times. Its specificity is not known. TCRdb re-called the 5' RACE reads with MiXCR, one entry per CDR3 protein. The data show some 600,000 distinct CDR3 sequences, with just over 7% seen just once and about 1.6% held by the top ten. Separately, the same data were catalogued under a study of yellow fever vaccine responses in identical twins.

Material: PBMCs. This clonotype was obtained from a woman aged 18 to 35 in good health. This chain uses TRBV7-9 with TRBJ1-5, with 9 bases lining up with TRBD1. The CDR3 here is CASSDTDRGDQPQHF. The CDR3 region has the DNA TGTGCCAGCAGCGACACAGACAGGGGGGATCAGCCCCAGCATTTT.